These 3 T cell receptor beta chains were all obtained from the same sample, sequenced in a study of T cells after yellow fever vaccination. Each CDR3 protein is one row after TCRdb ran MiXCR on the 5' RACE reads. Of 150,000 to 200,000 distinct CDR3 sequences in the sample, 5.5% to 8% were seen once. The input for sequencing was CD4+ T cells sorted from PBMCs, taken on the day of the first yellow fever vaccination. These receptor sequences come from a man younger than 35 who received the YFV17D yellow fever vaccine.

DNA for the CDR3: TGTGCCAGCAGTTACGGGGAAACAGATACGCAGTATTTT. Translated, it gives CASSYGETDTQYF. The chain employs TRBV6-5 and TRBJ2-3, with D uncertain. Germline V CDR1 and CDR2: MNHEY, SVGAGI. CDR3 size: 13 residues. The V gene lost 2 bases and the J gene lost 3 bases, with 6 bases spanning the gap.

The V gene is TRBV5-1, the J gene TRBJ2-1; D is possibly TRBD2 (6 bases). The CDR3 has 13 amino acids. V shed 7 bases and J shed 5 bases, with 13 bases lying between them. CDR1 and CDR2 (germline): SGHRS, YFSETQ. The CDR3 DNA reads as TGCGCCAGCGCGACCGGGACTCACAATGAGCAGTTCTTC. Translating gives CASATGTHNEQFF.

This clonotype has a handful of counts. This chain joins TRBV5-1 and TRBJ2-3, with 9 positions matching TRBD2. This CDR3 region has 15 residues. Germline assignment: CDR1 SGHRS and CDR2 YFSETQ. The J segment lost 4 bases and the V segment lost 4 bases, leaving 7 bases of the junction unmatched. CDR3: CASSAGGGQADTQYF. Here the CDR3 DNA reads TGCGCCAGCAGCGCGGGGGGGGGGCAAGCAGATACGCAGTATTTT.